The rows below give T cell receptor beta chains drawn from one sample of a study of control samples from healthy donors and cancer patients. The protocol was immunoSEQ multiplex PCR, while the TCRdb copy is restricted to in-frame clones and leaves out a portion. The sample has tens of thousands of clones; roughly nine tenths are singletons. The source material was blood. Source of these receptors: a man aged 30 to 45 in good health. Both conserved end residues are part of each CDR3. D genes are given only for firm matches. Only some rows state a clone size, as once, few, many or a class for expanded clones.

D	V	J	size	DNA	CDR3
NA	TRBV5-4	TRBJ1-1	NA	TGTGCCAGCAGCTCCCCATGGGGGGACACTGAAGCTTTCTTT	CASSSPWGDTEAFF
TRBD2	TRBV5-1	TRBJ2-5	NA	TGCGCCAGCAGCTTGCAGCGGGAGGCTCTCGGGGAGACCCAGTACTTC	CASSLQREALGETQYF
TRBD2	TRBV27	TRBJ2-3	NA	TGTGCCAGCAGTACTCTAGCGGGGGGGCATGGAGATACGCAGTATTTT	CASSTLAGGHGDTQYF
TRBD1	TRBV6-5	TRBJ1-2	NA	TGTGCCAGCACCCAACCCGACAGGGGCCCCTATGGCTACACCTTC	CASTQPDRGPYGYTF
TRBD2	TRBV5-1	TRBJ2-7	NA	TGCGCCAGCAGCTCTGGTCGGGAGGGACACGAGCAGTACTTC	CASSSGREGHEQYF
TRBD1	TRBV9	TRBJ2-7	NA	TGTGCCAGCAGCGTCGGGACAGGGGGCAGGAACGAGCAGTACTTC	CASSVGTGGRNEQYF
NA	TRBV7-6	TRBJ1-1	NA	TGTGCCAGCAGCTTAGAGGCCAATATGGGGACTGAAGCTTTCTTT	CASSLEANMGTEAFF
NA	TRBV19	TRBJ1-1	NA	TGTGCCAGTTCCGCCGGACCCTTGGGGGGAGCTTTCTTT	CASSAGPLGGAFF
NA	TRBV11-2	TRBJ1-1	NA	TGTGCCAGCAGCCGTAACCAGGGTGCAGCTTTCTTT	CASSRNQGAAFF
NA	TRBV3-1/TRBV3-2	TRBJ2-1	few	TGTGCCAGCAGCCAAGCGTGGAGCACCACCTACAATGAGCAGTTCTTC	CASSQAWSTTYNEQFF
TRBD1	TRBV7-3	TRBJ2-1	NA	TGTGCCAGCAGGCCTACAGGGGGCTCCTACAATGAGCAGTTCTTC	CASRPTGGSYNEQFF